The sequence of this T cell receptor beta chain was determined in a study of OX40 agonist ivuxolimab in advanced cancers. General study results and limits: Partial responders receiving 0.1-3.0 mg/kg showed among the lowest clonal expansion. Expanded clones were, on average, more numerous in CD8+ T cells than in CD4+.

No patient had autoimmune disease or received systemic immunosuppression. Cycle 7 day 1, cycle 4 day 1, and baseline were the timepoints at which blood was sampled. About this clone: Its antigen remains unidentified.

The data were produced by immunoSEQ multiplex PCR, yet TCRdb's version contains in-frame clones alone and is incomplete. The table lists roughly 17,000 clones, 67% of them singletons. The CDR3 sequence is 15 residues long. Germline CDR1 MNHNY, CDR2 SVGAGI (reference sequence). V lost 5 bases and J lost 3; bases outside the gene matches: 9. This clonotype was sampled from an adult with an advanced solid tumor such as melanoma, head and neck, liver or kidney cancer. This specimen consisted of CD4+ or CD8+ T cells sorted from blood, obtained in a trial of the OX40 agonist ivuxolimab. The V gene is TRBV6-6, the J gene TRBJ2-7; 8 bases match TRBD1. CDR3 in DNA: TGTGCCAGCAGTCCCTCCGGGACAGGTAACTACGAGCAGTACTTC. Its translation: CASSPSGTGNYEQYF.